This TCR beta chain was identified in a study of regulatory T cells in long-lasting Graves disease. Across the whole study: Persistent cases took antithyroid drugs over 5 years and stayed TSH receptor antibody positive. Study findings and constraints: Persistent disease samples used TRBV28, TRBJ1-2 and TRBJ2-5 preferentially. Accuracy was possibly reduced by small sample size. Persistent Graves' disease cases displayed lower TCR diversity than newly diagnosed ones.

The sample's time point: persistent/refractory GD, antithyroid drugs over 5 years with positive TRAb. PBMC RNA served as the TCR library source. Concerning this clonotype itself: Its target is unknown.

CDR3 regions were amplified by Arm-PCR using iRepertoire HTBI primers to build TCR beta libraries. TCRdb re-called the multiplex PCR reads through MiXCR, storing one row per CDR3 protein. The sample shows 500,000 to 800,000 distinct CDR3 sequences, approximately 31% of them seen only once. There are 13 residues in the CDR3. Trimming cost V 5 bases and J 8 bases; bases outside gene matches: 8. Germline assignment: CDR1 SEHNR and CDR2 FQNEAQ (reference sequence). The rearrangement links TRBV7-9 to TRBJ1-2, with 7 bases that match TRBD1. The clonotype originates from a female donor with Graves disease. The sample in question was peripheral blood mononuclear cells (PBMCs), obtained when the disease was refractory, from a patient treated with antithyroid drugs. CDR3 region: CASSRGDSQGYTF. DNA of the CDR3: TGTGCCAGCAGCCGGGGGGACAGTCAAGGCTACACCTTC. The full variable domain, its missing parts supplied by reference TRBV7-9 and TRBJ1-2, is DTGVSQNPRHKITKRGQNVTFRCDPISEHNRLYWYRQTLGQGPEFLTYFQNEAQLEKSRLLSDRFSAERPKGSFSTLEIQRTEQGDSAMYLCASSRGDSQGYTFGSGTRLTVV.